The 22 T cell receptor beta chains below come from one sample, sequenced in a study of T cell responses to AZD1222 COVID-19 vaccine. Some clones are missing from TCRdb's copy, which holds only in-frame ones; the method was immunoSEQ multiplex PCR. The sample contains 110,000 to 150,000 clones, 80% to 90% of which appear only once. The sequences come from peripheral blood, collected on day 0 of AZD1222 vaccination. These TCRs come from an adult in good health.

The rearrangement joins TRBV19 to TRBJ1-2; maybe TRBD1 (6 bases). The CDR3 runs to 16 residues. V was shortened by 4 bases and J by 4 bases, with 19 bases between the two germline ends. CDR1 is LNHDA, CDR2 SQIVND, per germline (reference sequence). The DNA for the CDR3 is TGTGCCAGTAGTAACAGGGATACCAATTATTCCTATGGCTACACCTTC. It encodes CASSNRDTNYSYGYTF.

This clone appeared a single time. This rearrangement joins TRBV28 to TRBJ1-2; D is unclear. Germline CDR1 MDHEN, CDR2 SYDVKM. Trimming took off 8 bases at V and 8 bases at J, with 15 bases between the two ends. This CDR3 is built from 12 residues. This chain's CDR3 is CASAPRARGYTF. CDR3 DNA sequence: TGTGCCAGCGCCCCCCGAGCCCGGGGCTACACCTTC.

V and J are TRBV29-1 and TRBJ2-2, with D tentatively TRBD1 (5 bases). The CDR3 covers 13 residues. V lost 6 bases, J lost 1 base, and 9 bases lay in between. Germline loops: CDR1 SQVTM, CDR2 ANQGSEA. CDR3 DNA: TGCAGCGTACAGACAGTGAACACCGGGGAGCTGTTTTTT. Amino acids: CSVQTVNTGELFF.

The CDR3 DNA reads as TGTGCCAGCGAGGGGAATTCCTACAATGAGCAGTTCTTC. Translation gives CASEGNSYNEQFF. This chain connects TRBV2 to TRBJ2-1, with D possibly being TRBD1 or TRBD2 (5 bases each). V was cut by 8 bases and J by 1 base, with 9 bases left in between. CDR3 length equals 13 residues. Germline V gene sequence: CDR1 SNHLY, CDR2 FYNNEI.

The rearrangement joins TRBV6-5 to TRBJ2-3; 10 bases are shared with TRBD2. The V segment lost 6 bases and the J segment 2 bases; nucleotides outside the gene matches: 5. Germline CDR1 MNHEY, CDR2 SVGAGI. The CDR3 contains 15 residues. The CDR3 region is CASSLSGGPTDTQYF. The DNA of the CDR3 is TGTGCCAGCAGCCTTAGCGGGGGGCCCACAGATACGCAGTATTTT.

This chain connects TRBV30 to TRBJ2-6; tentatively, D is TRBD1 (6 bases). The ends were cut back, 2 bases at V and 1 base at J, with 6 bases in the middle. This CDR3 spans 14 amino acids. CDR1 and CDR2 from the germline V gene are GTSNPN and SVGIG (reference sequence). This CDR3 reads CAWSTGSGANVLTF. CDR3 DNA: TGTGCCTGGAGTACAGGGTCTGGGGCCAACGTCCTGACTTTC. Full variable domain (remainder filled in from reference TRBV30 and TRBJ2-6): SQTIHQWPATLVQPVGSPLSLECTVEGTSNPNLYWYRQAAGRGLQLLFYSVGIGQISSEVPQNLSASRPQDRQFILSSKKLLLSDSGFYLCAWSTGSGANVLTFGAGSRLTVL.

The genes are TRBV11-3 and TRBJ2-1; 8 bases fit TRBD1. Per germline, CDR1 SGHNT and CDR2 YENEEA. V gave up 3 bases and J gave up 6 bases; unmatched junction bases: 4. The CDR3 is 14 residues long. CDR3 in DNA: TGTGCCAGCAGCTTGCAGGGGGCGGGCAATGAGCAGTTCTTC. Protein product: CASSLQGAGNEQFF.

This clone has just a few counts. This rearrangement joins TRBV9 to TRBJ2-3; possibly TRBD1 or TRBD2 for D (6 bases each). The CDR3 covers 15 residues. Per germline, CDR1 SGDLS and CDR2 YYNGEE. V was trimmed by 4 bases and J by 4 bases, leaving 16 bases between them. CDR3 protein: CASSPWRGAADTQYF. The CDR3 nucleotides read TGTGCCAGCAGCCCCTGGAGGGGGGCCGCAGATACGCAGTATTTT. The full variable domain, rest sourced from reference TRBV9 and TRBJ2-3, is DSGVTQTPKHLITATGQRVTLRCSPRSGDLSVYWYQQSLDQGLQFLIQYYNGEERAKGNILERFSAQQFPDLHSELNLSSLELGDSALYFCASSPWRGAADTQYFGPGTRLTVL.

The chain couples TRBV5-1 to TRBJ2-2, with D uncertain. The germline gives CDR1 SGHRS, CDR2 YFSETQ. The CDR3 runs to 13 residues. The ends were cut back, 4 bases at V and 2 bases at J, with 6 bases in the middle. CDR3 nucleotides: TGCGCCAGCAGCCGCACCAACACCGGGGAGCTGTTTTTT. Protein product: CASSRTNTGELFF.

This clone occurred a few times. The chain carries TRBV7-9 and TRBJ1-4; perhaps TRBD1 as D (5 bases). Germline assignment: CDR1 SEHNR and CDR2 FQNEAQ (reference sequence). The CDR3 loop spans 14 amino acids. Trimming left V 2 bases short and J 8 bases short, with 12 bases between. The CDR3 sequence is CASSLLGLEEKLFF. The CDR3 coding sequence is TGTGCCAGCAGCTTATTGGGGCTTGAAGAAAAACTGTTTTTT.

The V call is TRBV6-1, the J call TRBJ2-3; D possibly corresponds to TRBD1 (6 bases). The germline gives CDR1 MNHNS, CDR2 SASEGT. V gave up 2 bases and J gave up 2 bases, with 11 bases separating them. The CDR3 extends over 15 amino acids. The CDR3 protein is CASSEQQGYTDTQYF. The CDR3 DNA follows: TGTGCCAGCAGTGAACAACAGGGATACACAGATACGCAGTATTTT.

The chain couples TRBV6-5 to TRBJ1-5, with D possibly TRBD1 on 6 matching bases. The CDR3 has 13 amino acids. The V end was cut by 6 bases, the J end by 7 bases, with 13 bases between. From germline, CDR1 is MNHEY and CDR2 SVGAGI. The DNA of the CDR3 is TGTGCCAGCAGCCTCTACCAGGGGCAGCCCCAGCATTTT. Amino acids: CASSLYQGQPQHF.

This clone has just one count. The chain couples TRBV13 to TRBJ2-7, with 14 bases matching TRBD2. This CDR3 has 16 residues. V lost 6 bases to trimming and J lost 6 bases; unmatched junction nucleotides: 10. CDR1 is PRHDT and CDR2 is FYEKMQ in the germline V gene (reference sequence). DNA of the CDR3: TGTGCCAGCAGTCCAGAGACTAGCGGGGGGGCAGGCGAGCAGTACTTC. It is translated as CASSPETSGGAGEQYF.

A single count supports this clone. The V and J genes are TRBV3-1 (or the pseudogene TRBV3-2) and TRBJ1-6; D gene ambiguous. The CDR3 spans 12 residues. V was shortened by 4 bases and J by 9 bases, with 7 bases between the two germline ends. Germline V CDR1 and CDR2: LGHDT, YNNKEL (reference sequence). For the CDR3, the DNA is TGTGCCAGCAGCCCCCGGAGTTCACCCCTCCACTTT. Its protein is CASSPRSSPLHF.

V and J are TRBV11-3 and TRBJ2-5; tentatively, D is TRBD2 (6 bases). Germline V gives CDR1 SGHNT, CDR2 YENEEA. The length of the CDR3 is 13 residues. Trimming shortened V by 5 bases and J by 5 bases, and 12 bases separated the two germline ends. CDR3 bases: TGTGCCAGCAGCCCCGGGACTTTGGAGACCCAGTACTTC. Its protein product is CASSPGTLETQYF. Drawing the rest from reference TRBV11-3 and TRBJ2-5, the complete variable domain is EAGVVQSPRYKIIEKKQPVAFWCNPISGHNTLYWYLQNLGQGPELLIRYENEEAVDDSQLPKDRFSAERLKGVDSTLKIQPAELGDSAVYLCASSPGTLETQYFGPGTRLLVL.

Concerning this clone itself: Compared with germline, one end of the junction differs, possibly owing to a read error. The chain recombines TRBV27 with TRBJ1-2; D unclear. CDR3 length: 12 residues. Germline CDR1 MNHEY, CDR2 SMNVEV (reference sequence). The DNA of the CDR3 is TGTGCCAGCAGTTCGGCAGGCCCGCTTATATCCTTC. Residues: CASSSAGPLISF.

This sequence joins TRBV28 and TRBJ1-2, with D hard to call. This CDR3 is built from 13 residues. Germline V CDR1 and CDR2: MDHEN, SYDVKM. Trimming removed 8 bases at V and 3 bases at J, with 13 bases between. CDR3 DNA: TGTGCCAGCCCCGCGGGCTCGTACTATGGCTACACCTTC. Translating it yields CASPAGSYYGYTF.

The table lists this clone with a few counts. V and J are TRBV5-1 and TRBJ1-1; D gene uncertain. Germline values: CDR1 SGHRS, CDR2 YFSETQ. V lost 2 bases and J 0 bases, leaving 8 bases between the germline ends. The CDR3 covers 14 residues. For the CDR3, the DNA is TGCGCCAGCAGCTTAGACGTCATGAACACTGAAGCTTTCTTT. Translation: CASSLDVMNTEAFF.

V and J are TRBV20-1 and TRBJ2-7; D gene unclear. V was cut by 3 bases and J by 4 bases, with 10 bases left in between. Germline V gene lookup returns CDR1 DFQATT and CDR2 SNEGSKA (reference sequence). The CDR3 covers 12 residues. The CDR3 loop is CSASDRGYEQYF. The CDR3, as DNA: TGCAGTGCTAGTGATAGAGGATACGAGCAGTACTTC.

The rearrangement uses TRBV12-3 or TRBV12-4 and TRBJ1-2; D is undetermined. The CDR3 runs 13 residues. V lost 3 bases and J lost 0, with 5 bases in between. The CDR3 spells CASSFDPNYGYTF. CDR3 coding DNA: TGTGCCAGCAGTTTCGATCCTAACTATGGCTACACCTTC.

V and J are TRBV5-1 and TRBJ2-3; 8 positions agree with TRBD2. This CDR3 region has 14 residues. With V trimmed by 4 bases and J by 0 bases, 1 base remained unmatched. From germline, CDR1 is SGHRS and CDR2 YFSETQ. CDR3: CASSGLASTDTQYF. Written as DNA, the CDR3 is TGCGCCAGCAGCGGACTAGCAAGCACAGATACGCAGTATTTT. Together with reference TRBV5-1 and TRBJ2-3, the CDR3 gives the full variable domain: KAGVTQTPRYLIKTRGQQVTLSCSPISGHRSVSWYQQTPGQGLQFLFEYFSETQRNKGNFPGRFSGRQFSNSRSEMNVSTLELGDSALYLCASSGLASTDTQYFGPGTRLTVL.

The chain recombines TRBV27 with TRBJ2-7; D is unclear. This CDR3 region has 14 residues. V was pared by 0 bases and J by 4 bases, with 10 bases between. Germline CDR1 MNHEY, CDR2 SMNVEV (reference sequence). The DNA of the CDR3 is TGTGCCAGCAGTTTATCCGGGCCCGAATACGAGCAGTACTTC. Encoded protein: CASSLSGPEYEQYF.